The clone carrying this T cell receptor (beta chain) was found many times. The record originates from a study of early T cells in non-severe SARS-CoV-2 infection. The length of the CDR3 is 16 residues. Germline CDR1 is SGHRS and CDR2 is YFSETQ. With 0 bases removed from V and 7 bases from J, the gap between germline ends came to 17 bases. Unique molecular identifiers tagged individual cDNA molecules. TCRdb recomputed calls from the 5' RACE reads with MiXCR, one row per CDR3 protein. The repertoire has roughly 51,000 distinct CDR3 sequences, about 6.5% of them found once; the top ten carry 2.8%. This sequence originates from an adult who was a healthcare worker with PCR-confirmed SARS-CoV-2 infection or an uninfected control (not recorded which). The chain couples TRBV5-1 to TRBJ2-1; maybe TRBD2 (5 bases). The source was whole blood, collected at baseline. CDR3 residues: CASSLAGLIGENEQFF. CDR3 in DNA: TGCGCCAGCAGCTTGGCCGGGCTCATTGGGGAGAATGAGCAGTTCTTC.